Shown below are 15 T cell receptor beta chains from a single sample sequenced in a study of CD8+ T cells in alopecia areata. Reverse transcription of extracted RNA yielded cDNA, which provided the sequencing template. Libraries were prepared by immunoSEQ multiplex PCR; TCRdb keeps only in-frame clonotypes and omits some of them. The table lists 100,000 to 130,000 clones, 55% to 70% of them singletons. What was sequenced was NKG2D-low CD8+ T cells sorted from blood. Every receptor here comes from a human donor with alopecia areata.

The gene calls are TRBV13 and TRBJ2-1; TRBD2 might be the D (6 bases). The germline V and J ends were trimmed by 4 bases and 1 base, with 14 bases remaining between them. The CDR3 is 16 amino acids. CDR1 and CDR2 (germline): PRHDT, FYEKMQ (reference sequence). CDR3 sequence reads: CASSSPGLMSYNEQFF. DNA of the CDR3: TGTGCCAGCAGCTCCCCGGGACTCATGTCCTACAATGAGCAGTTCTTC.

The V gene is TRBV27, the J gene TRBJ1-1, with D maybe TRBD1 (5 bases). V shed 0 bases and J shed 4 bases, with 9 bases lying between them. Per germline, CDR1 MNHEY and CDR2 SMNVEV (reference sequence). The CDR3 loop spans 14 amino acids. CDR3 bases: TGTGCCAGCAGTTTATCGCAGGGAGGCACTGAAGCTTTCTTT. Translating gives CASSLSQGGTEAFF.

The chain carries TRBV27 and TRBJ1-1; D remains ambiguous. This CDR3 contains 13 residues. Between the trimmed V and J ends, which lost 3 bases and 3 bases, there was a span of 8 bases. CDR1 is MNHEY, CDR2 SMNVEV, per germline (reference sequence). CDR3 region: CASSFGSYTEAFF. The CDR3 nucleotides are TGTGCCAGCAGTTTCGGAAGTTACACTGAAGCTTTCTTT.

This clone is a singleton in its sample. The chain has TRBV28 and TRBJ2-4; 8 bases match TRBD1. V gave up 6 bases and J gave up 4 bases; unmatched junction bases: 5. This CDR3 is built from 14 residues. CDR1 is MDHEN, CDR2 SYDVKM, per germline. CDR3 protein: CASRPQGAKNIQYF. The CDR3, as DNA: TGTGCCAGCAGACCGCAGGGGGCGAAAAACATTCAGTACTTC.

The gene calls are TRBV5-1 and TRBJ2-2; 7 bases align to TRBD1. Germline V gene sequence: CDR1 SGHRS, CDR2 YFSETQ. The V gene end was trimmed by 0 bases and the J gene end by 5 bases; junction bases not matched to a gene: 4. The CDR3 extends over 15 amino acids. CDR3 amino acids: CASSLETGMTGELFF. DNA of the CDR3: TGCGCCAGCAGCTTGGAGACAGGGATGACCGGGGAGCTGTTTTTT.

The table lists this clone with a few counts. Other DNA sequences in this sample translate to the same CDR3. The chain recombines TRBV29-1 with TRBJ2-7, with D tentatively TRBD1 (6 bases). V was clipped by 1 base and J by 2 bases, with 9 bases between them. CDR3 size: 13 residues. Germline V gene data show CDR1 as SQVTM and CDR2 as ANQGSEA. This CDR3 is CSVEGQGPYEQYF. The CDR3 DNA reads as TGCAGCGTTGAAGGCCAGGGGCCCTACGAGCAGTACTTC.

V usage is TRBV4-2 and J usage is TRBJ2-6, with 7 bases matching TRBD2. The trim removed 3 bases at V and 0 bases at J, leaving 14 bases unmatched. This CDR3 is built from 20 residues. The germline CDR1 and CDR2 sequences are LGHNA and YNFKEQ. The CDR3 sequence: CASSQRHGLAELSGANVLTF. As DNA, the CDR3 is TGTGCCAGCAGCCAGCGCCACGGCCTAGCGGAGCTCTCTGGGGCCAACGTCCTGACTTTC.

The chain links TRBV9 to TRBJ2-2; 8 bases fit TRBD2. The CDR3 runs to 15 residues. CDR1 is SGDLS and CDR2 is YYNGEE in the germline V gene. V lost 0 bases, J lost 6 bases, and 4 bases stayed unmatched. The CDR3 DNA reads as TGTGCCAGCAGCGTAGATATCGGGAGGGCCGGGGAGCTGTTTTTT. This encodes CASSVDIGRAGELFF.

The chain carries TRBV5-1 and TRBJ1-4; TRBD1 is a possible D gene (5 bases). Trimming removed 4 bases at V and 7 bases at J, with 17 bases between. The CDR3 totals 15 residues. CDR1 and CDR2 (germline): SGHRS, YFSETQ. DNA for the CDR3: TGCGCCAGCAGCCACAGGTTGGGGGGTACTGAAAAACTGTTTTTT. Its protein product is CASSHRLGGTEKLFF.

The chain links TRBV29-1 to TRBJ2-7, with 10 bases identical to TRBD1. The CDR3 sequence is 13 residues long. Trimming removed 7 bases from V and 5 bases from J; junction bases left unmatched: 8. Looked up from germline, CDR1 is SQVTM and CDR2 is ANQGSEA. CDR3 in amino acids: CSDTTGGVDEQYF. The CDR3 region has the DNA TGCAGCGACACGACAGGGGGCGTCGACGAGCAGTACTTC.

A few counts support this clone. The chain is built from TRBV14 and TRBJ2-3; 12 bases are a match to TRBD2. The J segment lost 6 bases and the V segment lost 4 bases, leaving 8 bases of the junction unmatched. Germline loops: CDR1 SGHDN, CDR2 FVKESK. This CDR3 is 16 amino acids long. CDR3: CASSRRTSGIPDTQYF. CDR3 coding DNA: TGTGCCAGCAGCCGGAGGACTAGCGGGATACCCGATACGCAGTATTTT.

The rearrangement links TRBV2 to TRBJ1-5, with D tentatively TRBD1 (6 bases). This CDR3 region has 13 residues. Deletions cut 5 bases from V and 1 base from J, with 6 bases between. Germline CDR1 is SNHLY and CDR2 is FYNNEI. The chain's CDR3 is CASSTGSNQPQHF. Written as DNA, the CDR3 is TGTGCCAGCAGTACAGGGAGCAATCAGCCCCAGCATTTT.

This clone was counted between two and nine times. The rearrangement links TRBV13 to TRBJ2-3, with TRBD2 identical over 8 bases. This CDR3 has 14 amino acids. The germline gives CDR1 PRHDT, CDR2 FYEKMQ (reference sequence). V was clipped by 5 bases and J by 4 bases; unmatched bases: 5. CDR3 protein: CASSQGTSSDTQYF. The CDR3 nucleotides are TGTGCCAGCAGCCAAGGGACTAGTTCAGATACGCAGTATTTT. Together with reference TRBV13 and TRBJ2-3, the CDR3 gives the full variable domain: AAGVIQSPRHLIKEKRETATLKCYPIPRHDTVYWYQQGPGQDPQFLISFYEKMQSDKGSIPDRFSAQQFSDYHSELNMSSLELGDSALYFCASSQGTSSDTQYFGPGTRLTVL.

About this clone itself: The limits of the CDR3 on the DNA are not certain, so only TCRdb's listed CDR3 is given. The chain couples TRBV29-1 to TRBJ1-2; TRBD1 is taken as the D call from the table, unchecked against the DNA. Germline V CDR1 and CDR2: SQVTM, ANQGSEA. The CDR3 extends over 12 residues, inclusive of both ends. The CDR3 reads CSVARGTYGHTF.

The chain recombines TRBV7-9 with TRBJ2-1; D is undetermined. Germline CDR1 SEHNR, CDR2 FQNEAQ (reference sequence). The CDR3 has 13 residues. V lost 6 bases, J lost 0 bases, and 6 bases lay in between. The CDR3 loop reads CASSGSSYNEQFF. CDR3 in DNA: TGTGCCAGCAGTGGAAGCTCCTACAATGAGCAGTTCTTC.